Listed here are 24 T cell receptor beta chains from one sample, sequenced in a study of T cell repertoires in cytomegalovirus infection (dated by TCRdb to about 2019). The sequencing machine was an Illumina HiSeq 1500. TCRdb redid the processing of the public reads, applying fastp at Q25 and MiXCR, and retained in-frame beta chains. Identical CDR3 protein sequences are pooled into one entry, listed with their most common genes and DNA. The sample profile shows a few hundred thousand distinct CDR3 sequences; approximately 26% of them were found once. Under 15% of the sample is taken by the ten largest. Source material: PBMCs. These receptors all come from a human donor in good health (CMV status not recorded). Some clones in this sample may be carry-over from other donors' samples.

This clonotype was counted between two and nine times. The chain recombines TRBV7-6 with TRBJ2-3, with D maybe TRBD2 (6 bases). Deletions cut 3 bases from V and 8 bases from J, with 15 bases between. Germline V lookup: CDR1 SGHVS, CDR2 FNYEAQ. The CDR3 spans 14 residues. CDR3 region: CASSLGRGQGTQYF. In DNA, the CDR3 is TGTGCCAGCAGCTTGGGGCGGGGTCAGGGTACGCAGTATTTT.

Many counts were recorded for this clonotype. The chain is built from TRBV7-8 and TRBJ1-4, with 7 nucleotides matching TRBD1. Per germline, CDR1 SGHVS and CDR2 FQNEAQ. Trimming at V came to 1 base and at J to 11 bases, leaving 10 bases not matched to a gene. The CDR3 length is 15 residues. The CDR3 region has the DNA TGTGCCAGCAGCTTAGTAAACAGGGAGGGACAGAAACTGTTTTTT. Its protein is CASSLVNREGQKLFF.

The chain employs TRBV19 and TRBJ2-3; D may match TRBD1 or TRBD2 (5 bases each). Trimming cost V 0 bases and J 0 bases, with 7 bases left between them. Germline V gene sequence: CDR1 LNHDA, CDR2 SQIVND (reference sequence). There are 15 residues in the CDR3. The CDR3: CASSIEGDSTDTQYF. CDR3 sequence (DNA): TGTGCCAGTAGTATAGAGGGGGATAGCACAGATACGCAGTATTTT. Complete variable domain (other parts from reference TRBV19 and TRBJ2-3): DGGITQSPKYLFRKEGQNVTLSCEQNLNHDAMYWYRQDPGQGLRLIYYSQIVNDFQKGDIAEGYSVSREKKESFPLTVTSAQKNPTAFYLCASSIEGDSTDTQYFGPGTRLTVL.

In this sample, this clonotype turned up a few times. CDR3 protein: CSARSGPRNEKLFF. The CDR3 DNA sequence: TGCAGTGCTAGATCGGGACCAAGGAATGAAAAACTGTTTTTT. The J gene is TRBJ1-4, the V gene TRBV20-1, with TRBD1 as a possible D gene (5 bases). V was clipped by 2 bases and J by 5 bases, with 12 bases between them. Per the germline V gene, CDR1 is DFQATT and CDR2 is SNEGSKA (reference sequence). CDR3 length: 14 residues.

This clonotype has just a few counts. The chain recombines TRBV5-5 with TRBJ2-4; 9 bases match TRBD1. Germline assignment: CDR1 SGHKS and CDR2 YYEKEE (reference sequence). The CDR3 length is 17 residues. V shed 3 bases, J shed 8 bases, and the junction held 15 bases outside the gene matches. CDR3 sequence reads: CASSYGTGLATDDIQYF. CDR3 nucleotides: TGTGCCAGCAGCTATGGGACAGGGCTAGCGACGGATGACATTCAGTACTTC. Complete variable domain (other parts from reference TRBV5-5 and TRBJ2-4): DAGVTQSPTHLIKTRGQQVTLRCSPISGHKSVSWYQQVLGQGPQFIFQYYEKEERGRGNFPDRFSARQFPNYSSELNVNALLLGDSALYLCASSYGTGLATDDIQYFGAGTRLSVL.

The V call is TRBV20-1, the J call TRBJ2-1; D possibly matches TRBD1 or TRBD2 (7 bases each). V dropped 6 bases and J dropped 3 bases, with 18 bases sitting between them. The CDR3 totals 15 residues. CDR1 is DFQATT and CDR2 is SNEGSKA in the germline V gene (reference sequence). The CDR3 sequence is CSAPGGGYGYNEQFF. CDR3 nucleotides: TGCAGTGCCCCAGGGGGGGGGTACGGCTACAATGAGCAGTTCTTC.

This sequence joins TRBV20-1 and TRBJ2-1; 14 positions match TRBD2. In germline, CDR1 is DFQATT, CDR2 SNEGSKA (reference sequence). Trimming removed 4 bases from V and 8 bases from J; junction bases left unmatched: 7. The CDR3 extends over 15 amino acids. The CDR3 here is CSAIRLAGGWHEQFF. The CDR3 DNA sequence: TGCAGTGCTATAAGACTAGCGGGAGGGTGGCATGAGCAGTTCTTC.

The J gene is TRBJ2-1, the V gene TRBV7-9, with D possibly being TRBD2 (6 bases). Germline assignment: CDR1 SEHNR and CDR2 FQNEAQ (reference sequence). The length of the CDR3 is 16 residues. Trimming took off 5 bases at V and 0 bases at J, with 14 bases between the two ends. In DNA form, the CDR3 reads TGTGCCAGCAGCCAAACGGCGGGGAGCTCCTACAATGAGCAGTTCTTC. It yields the protein CASSQTAGSSYNEQFF.

This clonotype has just a few counts. The genes are TRBV7-2 and TRBJ2-7; D not resolved. The CDR3 has 15 residues. Trimming left V 1 base short and J 0 bases short, with 10 bases between. Germline CDR1 is SGHTA and CDR2 is FQGNSA. The CDR3 spells CASSLVGHLSYEQYF. CDR3 nucleotides: TGTGCCAGCAGCTTAGTCGGGCACCTCTCCTACGAGCAGTACTTC.

This clonotype was detected a few times. The CDR3 region is CASREGRRNTEAFF. As DNA, the CDR3 is TGTGCCAGCAGGGAAGGGAGGCGGAACACTGAAGCTTTCTTT. The rearrangement links TRBV6-5 to TRBJ1-1; D unclear. V was shortened by 6 bases and J by 1 base, with 12 bases between the two germline ends. Germline V gene data show CDR1 as MNHEY and CDR2 as SVGAGI. CDR3 size: 14 residues.

V and J are TRBV11-2 and TRBJ2-7; D remains unclear. Trimming took 4 bases from V and 2 from J, leaving 12 bases between them. There are 14 residues in the CDR3. In germline, CDR1 is SGHAT, CDR2 FQNNGV. CDR3 coding DNA: TGTGCCAGCAGCTCCCTGGCCGACGCCTACGAGCAGTACGTC. Encoded protein: CASSSLADAYEQYV.

This clonotype was observed a few times. The gene calls are TRBV11-2 and TRBJ2-2; 12 bases align to TRBD2. The CDR3 spans 18 residues. The V gene end was trimmed by 5 bases and the J gene end by 5 bases; junction bases not matched to a gene: 12. Germline-derived CDR1 and CDR2 are SGHAT and FQNNGV. DNA for the CDR3: TGTGCCAGCAGCACCAGAGGGCTAGCGGGAGGGCCAACCGGGGAGCTGTTTTTT. Translating it yields CASSTRGLAGGPTGELFF.

This clonotype was detected many times. This sequence joins TRBV7-2 and TRBJ1-5; D remains unclear. Germline V CDR1 and CDR2: SGHTA, FQGNSA. The length of the CDR3 is 16 residues. The germline V and J ends were trimmed by 3 bases and 7 bases, with 19 bases remaining between them. CDR3 in amino acids: CASSLVGPATTQPQHF. Written as DNA, the CDR3 is TGTGCCAGCAGCTTGGTGGGTCCGGCCACAACCCAGCCCCAGCATTTT.

This clonotype was seen more than once but under ten times. The rearrangement uses TRBV27 and TRBJ1-4; 10 bases agree with TRBD1. The CDR3 runs 17 residues. V was pared by 5 bases and J by 8 bases, with 14 bases of the junction left unmatched. Per germline, CDR1 MNHEY and CDR2 SMNVEV (reference sequence). The CDR3 DNA reads as TGTGCCAGCAGTCGGTTCTCGGGACAGGGGAAGGAAGAAAAACTGTTTTTT. It is translated as CASSRFSGQGKEEKLFF.

The chain links TRBV19 to TRBJ1-5; TRBD1 aligns across 10 bases. V was clipped by 1 base and J by 3 bases; unmatched bases: 9. This CDR3 has 18 amino acids. Germline loops: CDR1 LNHDA, CDR2 SQIVND (reference sequence). CDR3: CASSIGDRGLSINQPQHF. CDR3 DNA: TGTGCCAGTAGTATAGGGGACAGGGGCTTATCGATCAATCAGCCCCAGCATTTT.

This clonotype has a handful of counts. V is TRBV27 and J is TRBJ2-3, with TRBD2 matching over 11 bases. The CDR3 has 17 amino acids. CDR1 and CDR2 from the germline V gene are MNHEY and SMNVEV (reference sequence). The V segment lost 8 bases and the J segment 6 bases; nucleotides outside the gene matches: 16. The CDR3 spells CASGPDSTSGRGDTQYF. The CDR3 region has the DNA TGTGCCAGCGGACCGGACTCTACTAGCGGGAGAGGTGATACGCAGTATTTT.

The gene calls are TRBV19 and TRBJ2-4; 13 bases are a match to TRBD2. CDR3 size: 19 residues. Germline V gives CDR1 LNHDA, CDR2 SQIVND (reference sequence). Trimming at V came to 1 base and at J to 3 bases, leaving 9 bases not matched to a gene. The CDR3 is CASSIGLWTSGRGKNIQYF. Here the CDR3 DNA reads TGTGCCAGTAGTATAGGGCTTTGGACTAGCGGGAGAGGCAAAAACATTCAGTACTTC.

This clonotype was detected a few times. The chain carries TRBV10-2 and TRBJ1-6; D call uncertain. CDR3 length: 12 amino acids. Germline-derived CDR1 and CDR2 are WSHSY and SAAADI. The germline V and J ends were trimmed by 6 bases and 10 bases, with 10 bases remaining between them. CDR3 nucleotides: TGCGCCAGCAGCGAATCGACCTCACCCCTCCACTTT. It specifies CASSESTSPLHF.

This clonotype was observed a handful of times. The chain links TRBV19 to TRBJ2-3; perhaps TRBD2 as D (5 bases). Trimming removed 5 bases from V and 5 bases from J, with 23 bases in between. This CDR3 contains 17 residues. The germline V gene encodes CDR1 LNHDA and CDR2 SQIVND (reference sequence). CDR3 amino acids: CASSPLGLIVMGDTQYF. In DNA, the CDR3 is TGTGCCAGTAGTCCCCTCGGACTGATCGTGATGGGAGATACGCAGTATTTT.

This rearrangement joins TRBV7-2 to TRBJ2-7; TRBD2 is a possible D gene (5 bases). Per the germline V gene, CDR1 is SGHTA and CDR2 is FQGNSA. The CDR3 is 16 amino acids. V dropped 4 bases and J dropped 4 bases, with 20 bases sitting between them. CDR3 sequence: CASSSEGTVPGYEQYF. DNA of the CDR3: TGTGCCAGCAGCTCCGAGGGAACGGTCCCAGGATACGAGCAGTACTTC.

This clonotype was seen a few times. CDR3 DNA sequence: TGTGCCACCAGTGACCTCGGTAGGAATCAGCCCCAGCATTTT. It codes for CATSDLGRNQPQHF. The rearrangement uses TRBV24-1 and TRBJ1-5; D not resolved. The CDR3 length is 14 residues. Germline V lookup: CDR1 KGHDR, CDR2 SFDVKD. Trimming pared 4 bases from V and 4 bases from J, leaving 10 bases between.

This sequence joins TRBV9 and TRBJ2-2, with D perhaps TRBD1 or TRBD2 (5 bases each). This CDR3 spans 15 amino acids. Germline assignment: CDR1 SGDLS and CDR2 YYNGEE. V was cut by 2 bases and J by 7 bases, with 15 bases left in between. CDR3: CASSVSGRDDGELFF. CDR3 coding DNA: TGTGCCAGCAGCGTTTCAGGGAGAGACGACGGGGAGCTGTTTTTT.

The CDR3 is CSAGTSGSYNEQFF. The CDR3 DNA reads as TGCAGTGCTGGAACTAGCGGGAGCTACAATGAGCAGTTCTTC. The V and J genes are TRBV20-1 and TRBJ2-1; TRBD2 matches 11 bases. Germline V gene data show CDR1 as DFQATT and CDR2 as SNEGSKA (reference sequence). The CDR3 is 14 residues long. The V and J ends lost 5 bases and 3 bases, in that order; junction bases with no gene match: 3.

This clonotype was observed a handful of times. The V and J genes are TRBV10-3 and TRBJ1-3, with 7 bases that match TRBD1. Losses at the gene ends were 10 bases for V and 0 bases for J; bases not matched to a gene: 6. This CDR3 region has 14 residues. CDR1 and CDR2 (germline): ENHRY, SYGVKD. The CDR3, as DNA: TGTGCCACTGCAAGGGACAGCTCTGGAAACACCATATATTTT. This gives the protein CATARDSSGNTIYF.